This passage covers 17 T cell receptor beta chains from one sample sequenced in a study of T cell responses to AZD1222 COVID-19 vaccine. The method was immunoSEQ multiplex PCR; TCRdb's version includes in-frame clones alone and lacks a portion of them. This sample yields approximately 120,000 clones, of which approximately 88% are seen a single time; 9.5% to 15% belongs to the top ten. Sequenced here: peripheral blood, sampled on day 0 of MenACWY control vaccination. The receptors were sampled from an adult in good health.

The genes are TRBV29-1 and TRBJ1-1; unclear D gene. Germline values: CDR1 SQVTM, CDR2 ANQGSEA. V dropped 6 bases and J dropped 2 bases, with 19 bases sitting between them. CDR3 size: 15 residues. The CDR3 region is CSVRGGRQTNTEAFF. DNA of the CDR3: TGCAGCGTCCGGGGTGGGCGGCAGACAAACACTGAAGCTTTCTTT.

The rearrangement links TRBV19 to TRBJ2-7; D not certain. The CDR3 runs to 15 residues. V gave up 3 bases and J gave up 5 bases, with 17 bases separating them. The germline CDR1 and CDR2 sequences are LNHDA and SQIVND (reference sequence). CDR3: CASSIGRLLGNEQYF. The CDR3 coding sequence is TGTGCCAGTAGTATTGGGCGGCTTCTGGGGAACGAGCAGTACTTC.

The chain recombines TRBV7-3 with TRBJ2-1, with 10 bases that match TRBD2. Germline V gene data show CDR1 as SGHTA and CDR2 as FQGTGA. V lost 2 bases, J lost 7 bases, and 5 bases stayed unmatched. There are 15 residues in the CDR3. The DNA of the CDR3 is TGTGCCAGCAGCTTAGGTAGCGGGGGGTTTAATGAGCAGTTCTTC. Translated, it gives CASSLGSGGFNEQFF.

This clone was seen only once. J is TRBJ2-3 and V is TRBV14, with 7 bases that match TRBD2. Per germline, CDR1 SGHDN and CDR2 FVKESK. Trimming at V came to 0 bases and at J to 0 bases, leaving 9 bases not matched to a gene. This CDR3 has 18 amino acids. Written as DNA, the CDR3 is TGTGCCAGCAGCCAAGATGCCGGAGCGGGGACTAGCACAGATACGCAGTATTTT. The encoded protein is CASSQDAGAGTSTDTQYF.

The chain uses TRBV19 and TRBJ1-2; D ambiguous. Germline assignment: CDR1 LNHDA and CDR2 SQIVND (reference sequence). V lost 5 bases and J 8 bases, leaving 21 bases between the germline ends. This CDR3 spans 15 amino acids. The CDR3 region is CASSFPSAGGRGYTF. The CDR3 nucleotides read TGTGCCAGTAGTTTCCCCTCCGCAGGCGGCAGGGGCTACACCTTC.

The V and J genes are TRBV5-1 and TRBJ1-1; no firm D call. Trimming shortened V by 3 bases and J by 4 bases, and 16 bases separated the two germline ends. The CDR3 loop spans 15 amino acids. Germline V gene data show CDR1 as SGHRS and CDR2 as YFSETQ. The CDR3 protein is CASSYLTPEGTEAFF. The DNA of the CDR3 is TGCGCCAGCAGCTACCTGACACCGGAGGGCACTGAAGCTTTCTTT.

The rearrangement uses TRBV6-6 and TRBJ2-6, with 7 nucleotides matching TRBD1. The CDR3 extends over 17 amino acids. Germline V lookup: CDR1 MNHNY, CDR2 SVGAGI (reference sequence). The V segment lost 6 bases and the J segment 4 bases; nucleotides outside the gene matches: 12. CDR3 coding DNA: TGTGCCAGCAGCCGAGCGGAAGGGGGCAGGGGGGCCAACGTCCTGACTTTC. Protein: CASSRAEGGRGANVLTF.

The rearrangement joins TRBV6-2 or TRBV6-3 to TRBJ2-1, with D maybe TRBD2 (6 bases). The germline V and J ends were trimmed by 7 bases and 5 bases, with 12 bases remaining between them. In germline, CDR1 is MNHEY, CDR2 SVGEGT. This CDR3 spans 13 amino acids. The chain's CDR3 is CASTPSGDNEQFF. The DNA for the CDR3 is TGTGCCAGCACCCCCTCGGGGGACAATGAGCAGTTCTTC.

This clone was seen a single time. The chain combines TRBV6-5 with TRBJ1-1, with D maybe TRBD1 (6 bases). Germline V gene lookup returns CDR1 MNHEY and CDR2 SVGAGI. The CDR3 is 12 amino acids. The V and J ends lost 6 bases and 3 bases respectively, with 8 bases between them. CDR3 sequence reads: CASRQGYTEAFF. CDR3 DNA: TGTGCCAGCAGACAGGGATACACTGAAGCTTTCTTT.

This sequence joins TRBV6-5 and TRBJ1-5; D gene unclear. V was clipped by 5 bases and J by 4 bases, with 0 bases between them. CDR3 size: 10 residues. From germline, CDR1 is MNHEY and CDR2 SVGAGI. The CDR3 protein is CASSNQPQHF. The CDR3 DNA follows: TGTGCCAGCAGTAATCAGCCCCAGCATTTT.

This chain connects TRBV5-5 to TRBJ1-1; weak D call: TRBD1 (5 bases). CDR1 is SGHKS, CDR2 YYEKEE, per germline (reference sequence). With 4 bases removed from V and 0 bases from J, the gap between germline ends came to 19 bases. This CDR3 spans 17 amino acids. CDR3 coding DNA: TGTGCCAGCAGCGCCCCGGGGGGAGGACCAGTGAACACTGAAGCTTTCTTT. Translated: CASSAPGGGPVNTEAFF.

This chain joins TRBV27 and TRBJ1-4, with no clear D. Trimming stripped 0 bases from V and 6 bases from J, with 14 bases between. The germline gives CDR1 MNHEY, CDR2 SMNVEV (reference sequence). The CDR3 consists of 16 residues. CDR3 nucleotides: TGTGCCAGCAGTTTATCGGGAGGGAGCCGGGATGAAAAACTGTTTTTT. Its protein is CASSLSGGSRDEKLFF.

The chain carries TRBV6-2 or TRBV6-3 and TRBJ1-1; a possible D gene is TRBD1 (5 bases). The germline gives CDR1 MNHEY, CDR2 SVGEGT. V was trimmed by 6 bases and J by 5 bases, leaving 13 bases between them. CDR3 size: 13 residues. CDR3 in DNA: TGTGCCAGCAGCCCGGGGGTGAGAACTGAAGCTTTCTTT. This codes for CASSPGVRTEAFF.

The J gene is TRBJ2-3, the V gene TRBV24-1; D unclear. CDR1 and CDR2 (germline): KGHDR, SFDVKD. The ends were cut back, 4 bases at V and 3 bases at J, with 7 bases in the middle. This CDR3 has 13 residues. The CDR3 sequence is CATSETVTDTQYF. Here the CDR3 DNA reads TGTGCCACCAGTGAAACTGTTACAGATACGCAGTATTTT.

The J gene is TRBJ1-1, the V gene TRBV11-2; the D is unclear. V lost 1 base to trimming and J lost 3 bases, with 3 bases between them. The length of the CDR3 is 12 residues. CDR1 is SGHAT and CDR2 is FQNNGV in the germline V gene. Here the CDR3 DNA reads TGTGCCAGCAGCTTAGGGGACACTGAAGCTTTCTTT. Translated: CASSLGDTEAFF.

The chain links TRBV29-1 to TRBJ1-2; weak D call: TRBD1 (5 bases). The V end lost 7 bases, the J end lost 2 bases, and 11 bases lay between the germline ends. This CDR3 is 12 amino acids long. Germline V CDR1 and CDR2: SQVTM, ANQGSEA. CDR3 DNA sequence: TGCAGCGGGTGGACACAAAACTATGGCTACACCTTC. Protein sequence: CSGWTQNYGYTF.

The chain recombines TRBV28 with TRBJ2-7; TRBD1 is a possible D gene (6 bases). This CDR3 region has 15 residues. Germline V gene data show CDR1 as MDHEN and CDR2 as SYDVKM. The V gene lost 5 bases and the J gene lost 2 bases, with 16 bases spanning the gap. The CDR3 sequence is CASSPRTAPTYEQYF. The CDR3 nucleotides read TGTGCCAGCAGTCCTAGGACAGCTCCTACCTACGAGCAGTACTTC.